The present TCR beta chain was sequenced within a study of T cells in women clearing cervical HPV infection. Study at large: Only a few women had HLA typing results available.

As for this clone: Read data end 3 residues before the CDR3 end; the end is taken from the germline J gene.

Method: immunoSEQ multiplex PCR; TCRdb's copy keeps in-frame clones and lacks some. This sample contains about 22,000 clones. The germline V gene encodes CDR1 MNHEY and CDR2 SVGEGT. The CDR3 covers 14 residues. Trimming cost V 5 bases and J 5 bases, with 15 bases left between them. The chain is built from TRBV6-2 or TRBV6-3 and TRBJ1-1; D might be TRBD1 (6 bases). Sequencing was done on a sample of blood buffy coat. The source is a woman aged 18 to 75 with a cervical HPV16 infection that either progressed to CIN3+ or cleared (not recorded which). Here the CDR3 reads CASSTHRDRTEAFF. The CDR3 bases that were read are TGTGCCAGCAGTACCCACAGGGACCGGACTGAA.